The rows below give T cell receptor beta chains drawn from one sample of a study of post-analysis software for immune sequencing data. TCRdb reanalysed the PCR reads using MiXCR and keeps one entry per CDR3 protein. Altogether roughly 700,000 distinct CDR3 sequences are present, roughly 29% being singletons, with the ten largest covering roughly 0.53%. Material: blood. These receptors all stem from a girl aged 10-17 years with multiple sclerosis. Both conserved end residues are part of each CDR3.

v_gene	CDR3aa
TRBV12-3/TRBV12-4	CASSLEGRAYEQYF
TRBV7-2	CASTMWPLAYEQFF
TRBV20-1	CSGYIASETQYF
TRBV9	CASSPQWGGRDKYNEQFF
TRBV20-1	CSARPLGRRNQETQYF
TRBV5-1	CASSFLRVDTQYF
TRBV20-1	CSARDIIGGRDPYEQYF
TRBV20-1	CSAEAGTSGRTDTQYF
TRBV4-3	CASSQDNGGIQYEQYF
TRBV5-1	CASTRGLAGSQETQYF
TRBV6-5	CASISFRGRIQGETQYF
TRBV2	CASRLEGANVLTF
TRBV6-5	CATQQGWNEQFF
TRBV29-1	CSVKKGGRSRAPARDTQYF
TRBV4-3	CASSQEGEAGVYEQYF
TRBV12-3/TRBV12-4	CASGWTGGSFGYTF
TRBV20-1	CSAIIREQPQHF
TRBV9	CASNTRDRGLGTEAFF
TRBV28	CASSTPASGSPYNEQFF
TRBV20-1	CSAPTGGLSINSPLHF
TRBV12-3/TRBV12-4	CASSPTGGPRGYTF
TRBV2	CASRGDSGREKYNEQFF
TRBV4-3	CASSQDNEQYF
TRBV6-2/TRBV6-3	CASSSGQVSYLQETQYF
TRBV29-1	CSVEDRGGYGYTF
TRBV10-3	CAISDVWPNTEAFF
TRBV12-3/TRBV12-4	CAGGSTRQGSTEAFF
TRBV6-1	CASSERRGYQPQHF
TRBV15	CATARGSGNTIYF
TRBV24-1	CATSDPTGTGVNEQYF
TRBV5-1	CASSHGRGLAGGPQEQFF
TRBV6-5	CASGRDPTRWETQYF
TRBV29-1	CSVTGQTYEQYF
TRBV4-1	CASSQVGDRLNEQFF
TRBV4-3	CASSHPRGAGDYYNEQFF
TRBV9	CASSVPGTGLQVAFF
TRBV4-3	CASSQMGGAAYEQYF
TRBV20-1	CSATANLGGREGEKLFF
TRBV4-2	CASSQDISEKLFF
TRBV27	CASSFLVAGGRSSYNEQFF
TRBV6-2/TRBV6-3	CASSYREMAGGNRGRNEQFF
TRBV9	CASSLYRVAYEQYF
TRBV12-3/TRBV12-4	CASTGGQGSYEQYF
TRBV6-2/TRBV6-3	CASSYLVDEQYF
TRBV9	CASSGDGHLNYGYTF
TRBV12-3/TRBV12-4	CASSLPQGYNEQFF
TRBV9	CASSVSGRGTAFNEKLFF
TRBV5-1	CASSLEGDISTDTQYF
TRBV10-3	CAVSESGTSGGRETQYF
TRBV11-3	CASSLATEYNEQFF
TRBV5-1	CASSSGTGEWDTQYF
TRBV7-8	CASSLDKTGLYGYTF
TRBV12-3/TRBV12-4	CASSPRGASDTDTQYF
TRBV25-1	CVSSGGTGTYEQYF
TRBV20-1	CSARGTDMNTEAFF